Presented here are 15 T cell receptor beta chains from one specimen sequenced in a study of CD8+CD57+ T cells in acquired aplastic anemia. Whoever was chosen for sequencing had shown CD8+CD57+ cell expansion by flow cytometry. The study profiled TCR beta VDJ and CDR3 using genomic DNA as template. One entry per CDR3 protein, called by TCRdb with MiXCR from the reads. This sample has under 500,000 distinct CDR3 sequences, with 25% to 40% found just once. The sequenced material came from sorted CD4+, CD8+, or CD8+CD57+ T cells (not recorded which) from PBMCs. The origin of the receptors is a human donor with aplastic anemia.

For this clonotype: A much larger clone differs from this one at a single base, so this may be a read error. The V call is TRBV2, the J call TRBJ2-7; D could derive from TRBD1 or TRBD2 (5 bases each). The length of the CDR3 is 16 residues. Germline loops: CDR1 SNHLY, CDR2 FYNNEI. The CDR3 DNA reads TGTGCCAGCAGCCTAAACCGGGACGGCGGCTCCTACGGGCAGTACTTC. Amino acids: CASSLNRDGGSYGQYF.

The chain couples TRBV20-1 to TRBJ1-4, with a weak D call TRBD1 (5 bases). The CDR3 length is 13 residues. V gave up 4 bases and J gave up 7 bases, with 13 bases separating them. Germline V gene lookup returns CDR1 DFQATT and CDR2 SNEGSKA (reference sequence). CDR3 sequence (DNA): TGCAGTGCTAAAACAGGCGGAGGTGAAAAACTGTTTTTT. Translating it yields CSAKTGGGEKLFF.

This chain uses TRBV11-2 with TRBJ2-1, with TRBD2 matching 7 bases. Unmatched junction bases numbered 8, after V lost 3 bases and J lost 6 bases. This CDR3 comprises 15 residues. CDR1 is SGHAT, CDR2 FQNNGV, per germline. CDR3 region: CASSLGSGTGNEQFF. The CDR3 nucleotides read TGTGCCAGCAGCTTGGGGAGCGGGACCGGCAATGAGCAGTTCTTC.

This clonotype came up many times. The DNA for the CDR3 is TGTGCCACCAGCAGGATTTTGGAGGTGGTCAATCAGCCCCAGCATTTT. Translating gives CATSRILEVVNQPQHF. The V call is TRBV15, the J call TRBJ1-5; the D is unclear. Trimming stripped 3 bases from V and 3 bases from J, with 15 bases between. The CDR3 has 16 residues. Germline CDR1 reads LNHNV; CDR2 reads YYDKDF (reference sequence).

As to this clonotype: A much more abundant neighbour one base away suggests this may be a read error. The J gene is TRBJ1-1, the V gene TRBV7-6, with unresolved D. Germline CDR1 is SGHVS and CDR2 is FNYEAQ. Deletions cut 2 bases from V and 4 bases from J, with 8 bases between. The CDR3 loop spans 13 amino acids. DNA for the CDR3: TGTGCCAGCAGCTTAAGGATGAGCACTGAAGCTTTCTTT. Protein product: CASSLRMSTEAFF. The full variable domain, rest sourced from reference TRBV7-6 and TRBJ1-1, is GAGVSQSPRYKVTKRGQDVALRCDPISGHVSLYWYRQALGQGPEFLTYFNYEAQQDKSGLPNDRFSAERPEGSISTLTIQRTEQRDSAMYRCASSLRMSTEAFFGQGTRLTVV.

In its sample, this clonotype was seen many times. The genes are TRBV6-1 and TRBJ1-2, with D uncertain. Germline CDR1 MNHNS, CDR2 SASEGT. V dropped 6 bases and J dropped 7 bases, with 15 bases sitting between them. This CDR3 is built from 13 residues. The CDR3 DNA is TGTGCCAGCAGCCCCGATTATGTAGTTGGCTACACCTTC. This sequence encodes CASSPDYVVGYTF.

V usage is TRBV12-3 or TRBV12-4 and J usage is TRBJ2-3; 10 bases fit TRBD1. The J segment lost 3 bases and the V segment lost 6 bases, leaving 3 bases of the junction unmatched. The CDR3 has 14 residues. In DNA, the CDR3 is TGTGCCAGCAGACGGGACAGGGGAACAGATACGCAGTATTTT. The encoded protein is CASRRDRGTDTQYF.

This rearrangement joins TRBV24-1 to TRBJ2-1; 13 nucleotides align to TRBD2. The J segment lost 2 bases and the V segment lost 3 bases, leaving 3 bases of the junction unmatched. The V gene's germline CDR1 is KGHDR and CDR2 SFDVKD. The CDR3 contains 17 residues. CDR3 sequence (DNA): TGTGCCACCAGTGATCGGACTAGCGGGAGTCCCTACAATGAGCAGTTCTTC. Translation gives CATSDRTSGSPYNEQFF.

This clonotype has just a few counts. The chain joins TRBV12-5 to TRBJ2-3; 7 nucleotides line up with TRBD2. The CDR3 is 15 amino acids. Germline V gene data show CDR1 as LGHNT and CDR2 as FRNRAP. Trimming took 4 bases from V and 4 from J; bases not matched to a gene: 8. The CDR3 spells CASGWGGGVPDTQYF. In DNA form, the CDR3 reads TGTGCTAGTGGTTGGGGCGGGGGAGTACCAGATACGCAGTATTTT.

This clonotype was found a few times. V and J are TRBV9 and TRBJ1-2; D unclear. The CDR3 consists of 13 residues. The V and J ends lost 4 bases and 6 bases respectively, with 13 bases between them. The germline V gene encodes CDR1 SGDLS and CDR2 YYNGEE. The CDR3 loop reads CASSQTRLDGYTF. In nucleotides, the CDR3 is TGTGCCAGCAGCCAGACAAGACTTGATGGCTACACCTTC.

The chain has TRBV7-8 and TRBJ2-7; 7 bases are a match to TRBD2. From germline, CDR1 is SGHVS and CDR2 FQNEAQ. The CDR3 runs to 16 residues. V lost 4 bases to trimming and J lost 3 bases; unmatched junction nucleotides: 12. The CDR3 DNA reads TGTGCCAGCAGCTCCCCGCCGGGGGGAATTCTCTACGAGCAGTACTTC. It encodes CASSSPPGGILYEQYF. The full variable domain, rest sourced from reference TRBV7-8 and TRBJ2-7, is GAGVSQSPRYKVAKRGQDVALRCDPISGHVSLFWYQQALGQGPEFLTYFQNEAQLDKSGLPSDRFFAERPEGSVSTLKIQRTQQEDSAVYLCASSSPPGGILYEQYFGPGTRLTVT.

About this clonotype: One base away lies a much larger clone, so this may be a sequencing read error. This chain connects TRBV19 to TRBJ1-5, with D possibly TRBD1 on 5 matching bases. This CDR3 region has 13 residues. Germline loops: CDR1 LNHDA, CDR2 SQIVND (reference sequence). The CDR3 DNA reads TGTGCCAGTAGTTGGGGGGAAAATCAGTCCCAGCATTTT. It is translated as CASSWGENQSQHF.

This clonotype came up many times. The chain carries TRBV15 and TRBJ2-3; D unresolved. Trimming stripped 0 bases from V and 4 bases from J, with 14 bases between. Germline V gene sequence: CDR1 LNHNV, CDR2 YYDKDF (reference sequence). The CDR3 spans 16 residues. The CDR3 nucleotides read TGTGCCACCAGCAGAGATCCTGGAATCCTTCCAGATACGCAGTATTTT. It is translated as CATSRDPGILPDTQYF.

This rearrangement joins TRBV15 to TRBJ2-7, with D perhaps matching TRBD2 (5 bases). Between the trimmed V and J ends, which lost 5 bases and 4 bases, there was a span of 15 bases. The CDR3 is 14 residues long. CDR1 LNHNV and CDR2 YYDKDF come from the germline V gene (reference sequence). CDR3 loop: CATSGSVFGYEQYF. The CDR3 coding sequence is TGTGCCACCAGCGGGAGTGTTTTCGGGTACGAGCAGTACTTC.

J is TRBJ2-1 and V is TRBV7-8; a weak D match, TRBD2 (6 bases). The V gene lost 5 bases and the J gene lost 4 bases, with 12 bases spanning the gap. The CDR3 is 14 amino acids. Germline assignment: CDR1 SGHVS and CDR2 FQNEAQ. The CDR3 sequence is CASSPGTSYNEQFF. CDR3 nucleotide sequence: TGTGCCAGCAGCCCCGGGACTTCTTACAATGAGCAGTTCTTC.